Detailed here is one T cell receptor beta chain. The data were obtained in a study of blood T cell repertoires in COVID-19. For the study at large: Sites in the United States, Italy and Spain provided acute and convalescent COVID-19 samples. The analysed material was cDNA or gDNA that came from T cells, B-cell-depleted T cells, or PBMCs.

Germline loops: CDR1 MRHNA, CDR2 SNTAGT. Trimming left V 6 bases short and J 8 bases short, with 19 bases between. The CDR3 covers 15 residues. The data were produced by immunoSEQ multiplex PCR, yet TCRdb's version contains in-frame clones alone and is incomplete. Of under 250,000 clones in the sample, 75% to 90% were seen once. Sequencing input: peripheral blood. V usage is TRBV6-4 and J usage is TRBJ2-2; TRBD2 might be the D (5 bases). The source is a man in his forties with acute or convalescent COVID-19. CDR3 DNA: TGTGCCAGCAGAAGGACGGACTCTGATCGGGGGGAGCTGTTTTTT. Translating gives CASRRTDSDRGELFF.